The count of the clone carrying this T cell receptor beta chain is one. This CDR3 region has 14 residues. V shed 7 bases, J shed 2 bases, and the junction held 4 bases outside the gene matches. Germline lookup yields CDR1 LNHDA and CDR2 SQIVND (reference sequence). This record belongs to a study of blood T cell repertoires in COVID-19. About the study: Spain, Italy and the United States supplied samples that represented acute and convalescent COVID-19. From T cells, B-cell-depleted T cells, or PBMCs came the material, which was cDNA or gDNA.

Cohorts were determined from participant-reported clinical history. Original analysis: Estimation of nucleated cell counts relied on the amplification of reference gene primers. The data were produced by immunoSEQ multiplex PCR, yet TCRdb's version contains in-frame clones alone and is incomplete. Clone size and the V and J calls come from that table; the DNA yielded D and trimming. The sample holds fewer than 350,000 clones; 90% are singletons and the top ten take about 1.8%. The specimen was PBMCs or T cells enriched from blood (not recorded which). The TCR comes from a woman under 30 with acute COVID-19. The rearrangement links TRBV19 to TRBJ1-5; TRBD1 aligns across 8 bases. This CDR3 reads CASTQGAGNQPQHF. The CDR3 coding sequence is TGTGCCAGTACCCAGGGGGCCGGCAATCAGCCCCAGCATTTT.